These 3 T cell receptor beta chains were all obtained from the same sample, sequenced in a study of OX40 agonist ivuxolimab in advanced cancers. Sequencing was performed with immunoSEQ multiplex PCR; in TCRdb, only in-frame clones are kept and a portion is missing. Of 40,000 to 60,000 clones listed, 80% to 95% are singletons. Specimen: CD4+ or CD8+ T cells sorted from blood, collected in a trial of the OX40 agonist ivuxolimab. These receptor sequences come from an adult with an advanced solid tumor such as melanoma, head and neck, liver or kidney cancer.

This rearrangement joins TRBV19 to TRBJ1-5; 7 bases agree with TRBD1. V was clipped by 2 bases and J by 0 bases; unmatched bases: 13. The CDR3 consists of 19 residues. The germline V gene encodes CDR1 LNHDA and CDR2 SQIVND (reference sequence). DNA for the CDR3: TGTGCCAGTAGTATACACCGGGACAGCGAGGCACTTAGCAATCAGCCCCAGCATTTT. Translating gives CASSIHRDSEALSNQPQHF.

V gene TRBV28 combines with J gene TRBJ2-4; TRBD2 matches at 7 bases. Germline trimming cut 3 bases from V and 7 bases from J; bases unmatched to any gene: 3. The CDR3 runs 13 residues. Germline loops: CDR1 MDHEN, CDR2 SYDVKM. The CDR3, as DNA: TGTGCCAGCAGTTTGTCGGGGGGTAACATTCAGTACTTC. Protein sequence: CASSLSGGNIQYF. Full variable domain (remainder filled in from reference TRBV28 and TRBJ2-4): DVKVTQSSRYLVKRTGEKVFLECVQDMDHENMFWYRQDPGLGLRLIYFSYDVKMKEKGDIPEGYSVSREKKERFSLILESASTNQTSMYLCASSLSGGNIQYFGAGTRLSVL.

The chain carries TRBV11-2 and TRBJ2-5, with 12 bases lining up with TRBD2. CDR3 length equals 19 residues. V dropped 5 bases and J dropped 0; count of bases not matched to a gene: 13. Germline lookup yields CDR1 SGHAT and CDR2 FQNNGV. For the CDR3, the DNA is TGTGCCAGCAGCCGACAACTAGCGGGGGGCTATGGAGACCAAGAGACCCAGTACTTC. Translated, it gives CASSRQLAGGYGDQETQYF.